Below are 7 T cell receptor beta chains sequenced from a single sample in a study of T cell repertoires in cytomegalovirus infection. TCRdb ran MiXCR on the reads and lists one entry per CDR3 protein. Of around 750,000 distinct CDR3 sequences detected, 32% appear once; the ten largest clones hold roughly 12%. Their target antigens are unknown. The input for sequencing was cultured CD8+ T cells from PBMCs, taken from culture after CMV antigen stimulation. The receptors derive from a human donor in good health (CMV status not recorded). Some clones in this sample may be carry-over from other donors' samples.

The V call is TRBV19, the J call TRBJ2-7, with 7 nucleotides matching TRBD1. CDR1 is LNHDA, CDR2 SQIVND, per germline (reference sequence). V lost 3 bases, J lost 4 bases, and 6 bases stayed unmatched. The CDR3 length is 14 residues. CDR3 nucleotide sequence: TGTGCCAGTAGTATGTCAGACAGGGCATACGAGCAGTACTTC. Its protein is CASSMSDRAYEQYF.

V usage is TRBV29-1 and J usage is TRBJ2-1; D is uncertain. CDR1 is SQVTM and CDR2 is ANQGSEA in the germline V gene. V gave up 0 bases and J gave up 9 bases, with 9 bases separating them. This CDR3 has 12 residues. CDR3 protein: CSVEDGSFEQFF. The CDR3 DNA follows: TGCAGCGTTGAAGATGGGTCGTTTGAGCAGTTCTTC.

This clonotype has a count of ten or more. The chain links TRBV7-8 to TRBJ2-5; TRBD1 or TRBD2 may be the D gene (5 bases each). V was trimmed by 1 base and J by 2 bases, leaving 17 bases between them. The CDR3 runs 17 residues. The germline V gene has CDR1 SGHVS and CDR2 FQNEAQ. The CDR3 loop is CASSLEGSDSWQETQYF. In DNA, the CDR3 is TGTGCCAGCAGCTTAGAAGGGAGCGACAGTTGGCAAGAGACCCAGTACTTC.

The rearrangement joins TRBV12-3 or TRBV12-4 to TRBJ2-7, with D possibly matching TRBD1 (5 bases). This CDR3 is built from 14 residues. V lost 0 bases and J lost 3, with 9 bases in between. CDR3 sequence (DNA): TGTGCCAGCAGTTTAGCAGCGCAGGGCTACGAGCAGTACGTC. Amino acids: CASSLAAQGYEQYV.

This clonotype was picked up many times. The CDR3 here is CASSPRGPYTDTQYF. The CDR3 DNA follows: TGTGCCAGCAGCCCGCGGGGGCCCTACACAGATACGCAGTATTTT. The chain is built from TRBV7-8 and TRBJ2-3; a possible D gene is TRBD2 (7 bases). The CDR3 is 15 residues long. Germline V gene data show CDR1 as SGHVS and CDR2 as FQNEAQ. The germline V and J ends were trimmed by 5 bases and 2 bases, with 14 bases remaining between them.

This clonotype has just a few counts. This rearrangement joins TRBV6-1 to TRBJ1-6; D unresolved. The CDR3 is 16 amino acids. Germline V gives CDR1 MNHNS, CDR2 SASEGT. Between the trimmed V and J ends, which lost 4 bases and 0 bases, there was a span of 10 bases. CDR3 sequence reads: CASSVRRVSYNSPLHF. The CDR3, as DNA: TGTGCCAGCAGTGTAAGAAGGGTCTCCTATAATTCACCCCTCCACTTT.

Here the CDR3 DNA reads TGTGCCAGCCCGAGTGCGGACTCATCTAGAGAGACCCAGTACTTC. Translated: CASPSADSSRETQYF. This rearrangement joins TRBV6-8 to TRBJ2-5, with D maybe TRBD2 (5 bases). The V gene's germline CDR1 is MNHGY and CDR2 SAAAGT. Trimming took 8 bases from V and 4 from J, leaving 20 bases between them. The length of the CDR3 is 15 residues.